This T cell receptor (beta chain) was sequenced for a study of blood T cell repertoires in COVID-19. About the research overall: T cells, B-cell-depleted T cells, or PBMCs provided the cDNA or gDNA that served as material.

Methods used by the authors: Estimates of nucleated cell counts were drawn from the amplification of reference gene primers. Only in-frame clones appear in the TCRdb table, and some are missing; sequencing was by immunoSEQ multiplex PCR. V and J calls and clone size are copied from that table; D and trimming were computed from the DNA. The table includes around 220,000 clones, 90% detected once. The length of the CDR3 is 13 residues. V was cut by 4 bases and J by 5 bases, with 9 bases left in between. Germline assignment: CDR1 SNHLY and CDR2 FYNNEI. Sequencing used PBMCs or T cells enriched from blood (not recorded which). The chain employs TRBV2 and TRBJ2-4; possibly TRBD1 for D (5 bases). This clonotype was sampled from a man aged 25-45 years who had been exposed to COVID-19. The CDR3: CASSGQLQNIQYF. The CDR3 DNA reads as TGTGCCAGCAGTGGACAGCTGCAAAACATTCAGTACTTC.